This is a list of T cell receptor beta chains from one sample in a study of blood T cell repertoires in COVID-19. Profiled with immunoSEQ multiplex PCR; TCRdb holds only in-frame clones, not every one. The table shows about 59,000 clones, with around 79% occurring only once. Sample: peripheral blood. All receptors derive from a woman in her seventies with acute or convalescent COVID-19. Both conserved end residues are part of each CDR3. D genes are given only for firm matches. Some rows mark clone size as missing; the rest say once, few, many or name a class of expanded clone.

v_call,clone_size,d_call,j_call,cdr3_aa,cdr3_nt
TRBV7-8,NA,TRBD1,TRBJ1-5,CASSLSMYRGNQPQHF,TGTGCCAGCAGCTTATCGATGTACAGGGGGAATCAGCCCCAGCATTTT
TRBV5-1,few,NA,TRBJ2-7,CASSLNRDYEQYF,TGCGCCAGCAGCTTGAACAGAGACTACGAGCAGTACTTC
TRBV24-1,NA,NA,TRBJ1-1,CATSDTVNTEAFF,TGTGCCACCAGTGATACGGTGAACACTGAAGCTTTCTTT
TRBV4-2,NA,TRBD2,TRBJ2-3,CASSQYGRGEGDTQYF,TGTGCCAGCAGCCAATACGGGAGGGGGGAAGGAGATACGCAGTATTTT
TRBV2,NA,TRBD1,TRBJ1-2,CASRQRRQGALGYTF,TGTGCCAGCAGACAGAGAAGACAGGGGGCGCTTGGCTACACCTTC
TRBV30,NA,NA,TRBJ2-7,CAWSRGGTLTYEQYF,TGTGCCTGGAGTAGGGGGGGGACACTAACCTACGAGCAGTACTTC
TRBV18,NA,NA,TRBJ2-1,CASSPRTVNNEQFF,TGTGCCAGCTCACCCCGGACAGTAAACAATGAGCAGTTCTTC
TRBV7-8,once,TRBD1,TRBJ1-4,CASSPRDRAEKLFF,TGTGCCAGCAGCCCCCGTGACAGGGCTGAAAAACTGTTTTTT
TRBV2,NA,NA,TRBJ1-1,CASSVMIANTEAFF,TGTGCCAGCAGTGTTATGATAGCGAACACTGAAGCTTTCTTT
TRBV10-1,NA,TRBD1,TRBJ1-1,CASRDRENTEAFF,TGCGCCAGCAGGGACAGGGAGAACACTGAAGCTTTCTTT
TRBV11-2,NA,TRBD2,TRBJ2-3,CASSPRTSGVETQYF,TGTGCCAGCAGCCCCCGGACTAGCGGGGTGGAAACGCAGTATTTT
TRBV2,few,NA,TRBJ2-4,CASGRLGNIQYF,TGTGCCAGCGGTAGACTAGGGAACATTCAGTACTTC
TRBV27,NA,NA,TRBJ2-1,CASSLENSLDEQFF,TGTGCCAGCAGTTTAGAGAATAGCTTGGATGAGCAGTTCTTC
TRBV27,NA,TRBD1,TRBJ1-2,CASRSDRVEGSYGYTF,TGTGCCAGCAGGTCGGACAGGGTTGAGGGGAGCTATGGCTACACCTTC
TRBV5-5,NA,NA,TRBJ2-5,CASSLGLTVQETQYF,TGTGCCAGCAGCTTGGGGCTGACAGTCCAAGAGACCCAGTACTTC
TRBV30,NA,NA,TRBJ1-1,CAWSVSGQGEAFF,TGTGCCTGGAGTGTATCTGGACAAGGGGAAGCTTTCTTT
TRBV14,NA,NA,TRBJ2-7,CASSQDLAYEQYF,TGTGCCAGCAGCCAAGATCTCGCCTACGAGCAGTACTTC
TRBV3-1/TRBV3-2,NA,NA,TRBJ1-5,CASSHEQGSGQPQHF,TGTGCCAGCAGCCATGAACAGGGCAGCGGTCAGCCCCAGCATTTT
TRBV24-1,NA,NA,TRBJ2-2,CATATAGTEGTGELFF,TGTGCCACAGCAACGGCGGGGACAGAAGGGACCGGGGAGCTGTTTTTT
TRBV5-4,NA,TRBD2,TRBJ2-1,CASSFSGGRNEQFF,TGTGCCAGCAGCTTTAGCGGGGGCCGAAATGAGCAGTTCTTC
TRBV4-1,few,TRBD1,TRBJ1-4,CASSNRQGGIGEKLFF,TGCGCCAGCAGCAACCGACAGGGGGGCATAGGCGAAAAACTGTTTTTT
TRBV19,NA,NA,TRBJ1-3,CASTPRGLHPTDSGNTIYF,TGTGCCAGTACCCCCAGGGGCCTACACCCTACCGACTCTGGAAACACCATATATTTT
TRBV2,NA,TRBD2,TRBJ2-3,CAGGLAGKRADTQYF,TGTGCCGGGGGGCTAGCGGGGAAGAGGGCAGATACGCAGTATTTT
TRBV5-1,few,NA,TRBJ2-1,CASSLGLEQFF,TGCGCCAGCAGCTTGGGACTAGAGCAGTTCTTC
TRBV19,NA,NA,TRBJ1-1,CASSIGSLNTEAFF,TGTGCCAGTAGTATTGGGAGTCTGAACACTGAAGCTTTCTTT
TRBV6-1,few,TRBD1,TRBJ2-7,CASRTGQASSYEQYF,TGTGCCAGCAGGACAGGACAGGCTTCCTCCTACGAGCAGTACTTC
TRBV30,NA,TRBD2,TRBJ2-3,CAWSESSGNTQYF,TGTGCCTGGAGTGAGAGTAGCGGGAATACGCAGTATTTT
TRBV3-1/TRBV3-2,NA,TRBD1,TRBJ1-2,CASSQDPGQNYGYTF,TGTGCCAGCAGCCAAGATCCGGGACAGAACTATGGCTACACCTTC
TRBV2,NA,TRBD1,TRBJ2-2,CASRGQVVGGELFF,TGTGCCAGCCGCGGACAGGTAGTTGGCGGGGAGCTGTTTTTT
TRBV18,NA,TRBD1,TRBJ1-1,CASSPINRGVEAFF,TGTGCCAGCTCACCCATCAACAGGGGGGTTGAAGCTTTCTTT
TRBV9,NA,NA,TRBJ1-6,CASSVAGRVNNSPLHF,TGTGCCAGCAGCGTAGCGGGCAGGGTGAATAATTCACCCCTCCACTTT
TRBV15,NA,TRBD1,TRBJ1-4,CATSRTGFATNEKLFF,TGTGCCACCAGCAGGACAGGGTTTGCAACTAATGAAAAACTGTTTTTT
TRBV9,NA,TRBD2,TRBJ2-5,CASSVASAGGETQYF,TGTGCCAGCAGCGTAGCATCAGCGGGGGGCGAGACCCAGTACTTC
TRBV19,NA,TRBD1,TRBJ1-2,CASSIQGAYGYTF,TGTGCCAGTAGTATACAGGGGGCGTATGGCTACACCTTC
TRBV5-1,NA,NA,TRBJ1-3,CASSQGSGNTIYF,TGCGCCAGCAGCCAGGGTTCTGGAAACACCATATATTTT
TRBV20-1,many,TRBD1,TRBJ1-1,CSASPADRAGTEAFF,TGCAGTGCTAGTCCCGCGGACAGGGCGGGGACTGAAGCTTTCTTT
TRBV4-1,NA,TRBD1,TRBJ2-3,CASSQEGTGAKDTQYF,TGCGCCAGCAGCCAAGAGGGGACAGGGGCTAAAGATACGCAGTATTTT
TRBV27,NA,TRBD1,TRBJ1-1,CASSLGSGQGAVVEAFF,TGTGCCAGCAGTTTGGGATCGGGACAGGGGGCGGTGGTTGAAGCTTTCTTT
TRBV27,NA,NA,TRBJ2-7,CASSPTGSSYEQYF,TGTGCCAGCAGTCCCACAGGGAGCTCCTACGAGCAGTACTTC
TRBV6-5,NA,TRBD1,TRBJ1-2,CASRPPRDRGGGYTF,TGTGCCAGCAGACCACCCCGGGACAGGGGAGGGGGCTACACCTTC
TRBV5-1,NA,TRBD1,TRBJ1-6,CASSTGQGRSYNSPLHF,TGCGCCAGCAGCACGGGACAGGGACGCTCCTATAATTCACCCCTCCACTTT
TRBV5-1,NA,TRBD1,TRBJ1-6,CASSSPDRGNNSPLHF,TGCGCCAGCAGCTCGCCGGACAGGGGAAATAATTCACCCCTCCACTTT
TRBV19,NA,NA,TRBJ1-5,CASSIGMGDDQPQHF,TGTGCCAGTAGTATAGGGATGGGAGACGATCAGCCCCAGCATTTT
TRBV5-3,NA,NA,TRBJ1-1,CARSSPQGPTEAFF,TGTGCCAGAAGCTCGCCACAGGGCCCCACTGAAGCTTTCTTT